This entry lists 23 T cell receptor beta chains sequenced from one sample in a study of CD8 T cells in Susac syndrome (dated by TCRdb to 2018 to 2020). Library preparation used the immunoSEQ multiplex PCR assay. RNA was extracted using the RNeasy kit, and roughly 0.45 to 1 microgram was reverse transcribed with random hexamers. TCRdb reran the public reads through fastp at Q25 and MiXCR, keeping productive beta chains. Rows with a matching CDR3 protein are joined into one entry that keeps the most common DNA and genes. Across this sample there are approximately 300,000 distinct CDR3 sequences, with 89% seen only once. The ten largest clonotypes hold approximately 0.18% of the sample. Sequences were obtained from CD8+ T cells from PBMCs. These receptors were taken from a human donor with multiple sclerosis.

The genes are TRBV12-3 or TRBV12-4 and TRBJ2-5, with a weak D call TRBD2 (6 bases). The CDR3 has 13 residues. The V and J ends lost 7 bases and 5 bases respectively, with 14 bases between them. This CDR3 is CASKAGFGETQYF. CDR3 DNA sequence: TGTGCCAGCAAGGCGGGATTCGGGGAGACCCAGTACTTC.

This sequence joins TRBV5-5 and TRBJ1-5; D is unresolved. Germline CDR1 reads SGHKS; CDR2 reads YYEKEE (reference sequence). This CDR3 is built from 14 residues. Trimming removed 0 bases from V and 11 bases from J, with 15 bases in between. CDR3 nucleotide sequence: TGTGCCAGCAGCTTGGCTAGGACCGGAATGGCCCAGCATTTT. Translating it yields CASSLARTGMAQHF.

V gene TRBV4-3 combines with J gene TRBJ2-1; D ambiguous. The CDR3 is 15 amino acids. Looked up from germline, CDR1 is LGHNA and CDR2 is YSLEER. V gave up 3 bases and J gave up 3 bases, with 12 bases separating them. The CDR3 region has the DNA TGCGCCAGCAGCCAGGCATCCCACGACTACAATGAGCAGTTCTTC. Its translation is CASSQASHDYNEQFF.

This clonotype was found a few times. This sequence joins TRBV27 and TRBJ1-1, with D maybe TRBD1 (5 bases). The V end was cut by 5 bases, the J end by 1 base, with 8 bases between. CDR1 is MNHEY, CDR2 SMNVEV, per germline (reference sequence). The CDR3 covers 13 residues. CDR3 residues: CASSSTGNTEAFF. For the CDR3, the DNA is TGTGCCAGCAGTAGCACAGGGAACACTGAAGCTTTCTTT.

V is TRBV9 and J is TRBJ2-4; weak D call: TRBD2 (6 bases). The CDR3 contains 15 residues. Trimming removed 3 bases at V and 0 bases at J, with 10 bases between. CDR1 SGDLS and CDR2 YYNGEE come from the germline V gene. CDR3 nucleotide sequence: TGTGCCAGCAGCGGATGGGGACTAGCCAAAAACATTCAGTACTTC. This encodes CASSGWGLAKNIQYF. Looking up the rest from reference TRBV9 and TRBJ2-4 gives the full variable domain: DSGVTQTPKHLITATGQRVTLRCSPRSGDLSVYWYQQSLDQGLQFLIQYYNGEERAKGNILERFSAQQFPDLHSELNLSSLELGDSALYFCASSGWGLAKNIQYFGAGTRLSVL.

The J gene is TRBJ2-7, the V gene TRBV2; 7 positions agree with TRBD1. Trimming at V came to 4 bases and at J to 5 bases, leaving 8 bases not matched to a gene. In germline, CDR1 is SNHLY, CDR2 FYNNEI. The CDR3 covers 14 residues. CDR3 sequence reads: CASSVTPTGNEQYF. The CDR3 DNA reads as TGTGCCAGCAGTGTGACCCCGACAGGGAACGAGCAGTACTTC.

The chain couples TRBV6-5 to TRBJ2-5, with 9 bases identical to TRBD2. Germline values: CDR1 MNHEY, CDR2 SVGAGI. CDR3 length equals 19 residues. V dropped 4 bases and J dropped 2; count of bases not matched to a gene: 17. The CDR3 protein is CASSSGLLAGFGVQETQYF. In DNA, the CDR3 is TGTGCCAGCAGTTCGGGACTGCTAGCGGGATTTGGTGTACAAGAGACCCAGTACTTC.

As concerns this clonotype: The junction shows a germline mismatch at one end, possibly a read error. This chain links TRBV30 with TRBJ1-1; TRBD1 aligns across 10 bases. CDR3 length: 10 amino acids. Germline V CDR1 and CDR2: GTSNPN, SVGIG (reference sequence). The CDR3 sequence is CGTGETEAFF. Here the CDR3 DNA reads TGCGGGACAGGGGAAACTGAAGCTTTCTTT. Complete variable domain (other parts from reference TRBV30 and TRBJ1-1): SQTIHQWPATLVQPVGSPLSLECTVEGTSNPNLYWYRQAAGRGLQLLFYSVGIGQISSEVPQNLSASRPQDRQFILSSKKLLLSDSGFYLCGTGETEAFFGQGTRLTVV.

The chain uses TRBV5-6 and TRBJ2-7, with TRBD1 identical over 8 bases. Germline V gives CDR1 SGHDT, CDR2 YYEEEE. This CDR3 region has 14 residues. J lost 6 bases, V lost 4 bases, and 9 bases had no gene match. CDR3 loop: CASSVDRAAGEQYF. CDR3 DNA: TGTGCCAGCAGCGTGGACAGGGCAGCTGGCGAGCAGTACTTC.

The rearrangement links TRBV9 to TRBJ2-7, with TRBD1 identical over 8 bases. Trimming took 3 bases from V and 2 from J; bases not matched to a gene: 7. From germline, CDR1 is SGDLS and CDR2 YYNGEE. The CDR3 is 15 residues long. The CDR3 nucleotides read TGTGCCAGCAGCGGACGCTGGGACAGGCCCTACGAGCAGTACTTC. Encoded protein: CASSGRWDRPYEQYF.

In DNA, the CDR3 is TGTGCCAGCAGTTTAAGTCTTTCGGGCGGCTACACCTTC. Amino acids: CASSLSLSGGYTF. The chain recombines TRBV27 with TRBJ1-2; D ambiguous. The ends were cut back, 2 bases at V and 8 bases at J, with 12 bases in the middle. The CDR3 totals 13 residues. Germline V gene sequence: CDR1 MNHEY, CDR2 SMNVEV (reference sequence).

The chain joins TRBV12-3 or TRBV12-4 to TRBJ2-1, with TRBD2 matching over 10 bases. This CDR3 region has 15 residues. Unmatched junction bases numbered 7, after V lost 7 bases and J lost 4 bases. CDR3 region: CASNKREGLYNEQFF. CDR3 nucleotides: TGTGCCAGCAACAAGCGGGAGGGACTTTACAATGAGCAGTTCTTC.

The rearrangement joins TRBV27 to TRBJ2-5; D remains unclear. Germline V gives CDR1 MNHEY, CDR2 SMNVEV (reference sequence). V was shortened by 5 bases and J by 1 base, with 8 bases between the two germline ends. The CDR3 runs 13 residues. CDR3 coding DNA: TGTGCCAGCAGTACGCGTTCCCAAGAGACCCAGTACTTC. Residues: CASSTRSQETQYF.

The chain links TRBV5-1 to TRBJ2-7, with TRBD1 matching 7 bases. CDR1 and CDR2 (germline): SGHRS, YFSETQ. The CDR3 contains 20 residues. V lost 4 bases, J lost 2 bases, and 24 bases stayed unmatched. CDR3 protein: CASSRRTGTEFEIGTYEQYF. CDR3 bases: TGCGCCAGCAGCAGACGCACCGGGACAGAGTTTGAGATCGGAACCTACGAGCAGTACTTC.

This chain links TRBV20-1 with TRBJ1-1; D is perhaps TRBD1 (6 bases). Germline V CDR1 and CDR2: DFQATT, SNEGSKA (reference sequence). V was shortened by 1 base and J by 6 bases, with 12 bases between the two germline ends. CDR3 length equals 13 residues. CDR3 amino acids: CSARAENRAEAFF. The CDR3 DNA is TGCAGTGCTAGAGCGGAAAACAGGGCTGAAGCTTTCTTT.

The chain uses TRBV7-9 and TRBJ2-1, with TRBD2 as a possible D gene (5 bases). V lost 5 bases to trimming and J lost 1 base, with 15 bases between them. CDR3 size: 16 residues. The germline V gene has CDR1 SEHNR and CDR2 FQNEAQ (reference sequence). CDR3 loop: CASSPLRGISYNEQFF. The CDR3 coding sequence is TGTGCCAGCAGCCCCCTTAGAGGGATTTCCTACAATGAGCAGTTCTTC.

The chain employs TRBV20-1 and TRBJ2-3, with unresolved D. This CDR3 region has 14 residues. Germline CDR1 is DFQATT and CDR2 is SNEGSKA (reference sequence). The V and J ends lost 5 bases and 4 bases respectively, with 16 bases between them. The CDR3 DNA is TGCAGTGCTGTAGGACCGCGCCAGTCAGATACGCAGTATTTT. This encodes CSAVGPRQSDTQYF.

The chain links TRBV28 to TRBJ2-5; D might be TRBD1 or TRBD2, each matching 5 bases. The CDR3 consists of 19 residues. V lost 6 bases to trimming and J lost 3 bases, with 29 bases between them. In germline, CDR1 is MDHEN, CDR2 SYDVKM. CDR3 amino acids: CASRTIPPFDRWEKETQYF. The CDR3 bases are TGTGCCAGCAGGACTATCCCCCCCTTTGACAGATGGGAAAAAGAGACCCAGTACTTC.

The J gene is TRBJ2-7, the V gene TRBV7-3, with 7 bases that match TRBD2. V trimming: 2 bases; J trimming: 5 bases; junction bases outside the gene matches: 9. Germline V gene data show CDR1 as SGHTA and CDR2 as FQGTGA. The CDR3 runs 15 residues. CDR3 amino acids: CASSLSGGSFDEQYF. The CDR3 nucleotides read TGTGCCAGCAGCTTATCGGGCGGGAGTTTTGACGAGCAGTACTTC.

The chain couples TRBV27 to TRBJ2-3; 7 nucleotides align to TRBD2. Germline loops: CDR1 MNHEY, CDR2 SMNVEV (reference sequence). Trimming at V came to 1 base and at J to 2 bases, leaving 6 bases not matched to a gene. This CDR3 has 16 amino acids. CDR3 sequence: CASSLYPSGYTDTQYF. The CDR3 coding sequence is TGTGCCAGCAGTTTATACCCTAGCGGATACACAGATACGCAGTATTTT.

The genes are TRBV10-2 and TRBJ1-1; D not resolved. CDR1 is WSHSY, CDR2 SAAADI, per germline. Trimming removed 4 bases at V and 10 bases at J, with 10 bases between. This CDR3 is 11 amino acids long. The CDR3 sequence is CASSGVRGAFF. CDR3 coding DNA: TGCGCCAGCAGTGGGGTACGGGGAGCTTTCTTT.

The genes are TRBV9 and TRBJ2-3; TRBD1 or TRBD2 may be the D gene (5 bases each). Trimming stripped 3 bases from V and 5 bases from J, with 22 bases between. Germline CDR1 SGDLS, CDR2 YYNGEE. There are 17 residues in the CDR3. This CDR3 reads CASSGSVLGDLKDTQYF. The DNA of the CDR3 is TGTGCCAGCAGCGGATCTGTTCTGGGGGACCTCAAAGATACGCAGTATTTT.

The CDR3 bases are TGTGCCAGCAGTCCAACAGGGTCCTTTGGGGATGAGCAGTTCTTC. Its protein is CASSPTGSFGDEQFF. This chain connects TRBV3-1 to TRBJ2-1; D possibly corresponds to TRBD1 (6 bases). The CDR3 totals 15 residues. Trimming stripped 6 bases from V and 8 bases from J, with 20 bases between. Germline V gene sequence: CDR1 LGHDT, CDR2 YNNKEL (reference sequence).